These T cell receptor beta chains were read from a single sample in a study of CD8+CD57+ T cells in acquired aplastic anemia. TCRdb independently ran MiXCR on the reads; one entry per CDR3 protein. The repertoire consists of roughly 130,000 distinct CDR3 sequences, with around 50% occurring once and the leading ten covering about 2.5%. Specimen: sorted CD4+, CD8+, or CD8+CD57+ T cells (not recorded which) from PBMCs. These receptor sequences come from a human donor in good health, serving as a control. Both conserved end residues are part of each CDR3. D genes are given only for firm matches. Where a row states a size, it is once, few, many or the class of an expanded clone; other rows omit it.

abundance: -
v_gene: TRBV20-1
j_gene: TRBJ1-1
d_gene: -
CDR3nt: TGCAGTGCAGCCCAAGGTCAGAACACTGAAGCTCTCTTT
CDR3aa: CSAAQGQNTEALF

abundance: -
v_gene: TRBV9
j_gene: TRBJ2-7
d_gene: -
CDR3nt: TGTGCCAGCAGTGCACAGCCAAGCAACTACGAGCAGTACTTC
CDR3aa: CASSAQPSNYEQYF

abundance: -
v_gene: TRBV29-1
j_gene: TRBJ1-2
d_gene: -
CDR3nt: TGCAGCGCAAAGGAGGGAAGTTGGTACTACACCTTC
CDR3aa: CSAKEGSWYYTF

abundance: many
v_gene: TRBV9
j_gene: TRBJ1-2
d_gene: -
CDR3nt: TGTGCCAGCAGCGTAGCAGGGGCGGGTGGCTACACCTTC
CDR3aa: CASSVAGAGGYTF

abundance: -
v_gene: TRBV19
j_gene: TRBJ2-5
d_gene: TRBD2
CDR3nt: TGTGCCAGTAAAAAAACGGGACTAATCCAGGAGACCCAGTACTTC
CDR3aa: CASKKTGLIQETQYF

abundance: -
v_gene: TRBV6-5
j_gene: TRBJ1-5
d_gene: -
CDR3nt: TGTGCCAGCAGTTACTCAGGCCCGGGGGGGAATCAGCCCCAGCATTTT
CDR3aa: CASSYSGPGGNQPQHF

abundance: -
v_gene: TRBV29-1
j_gene: TRBJ2-2
d_gene: -
CDR3nt: TGCAGCGTTGGCCAGCGGCCCGGGGAGCTGTTTTTT
CDR3aa: CSVGQRPGELFF

abundance: many
v_gene: TRBV5-6
j_gene: TRBJ1-2
d_gene: -
CDR3nt: TGTGCCAGCAGCTTACTCAACCAGCGGGACACCGCTGGCTACACCTTC
CDR3aa: CASSLLNQRDTAGYTF

abundance: many
v_gene: TRBV12-3/TRBV12-4
j_gene: TRBJ2-5
d_gene: -
CDR3nt: TGTGCCAGCACAAAGAGGGGATCCCAAGAGACCCAGTACTTC
CDR3aa: CASTKRGSQETQYF

abundance: many
v_gene: TRBV5-8
j_gene: TRBJ1-1
d_gene: -
CDR3nt: TGTGCCAGCAGCTTGTACGCGACAGTTAACACTGAAGCTTTCTTT
CDR3aa: CASSLYATVNTEAFF

abundance: -
v_gene: TRBV7-2
j_gene: TRBJ2-5
d_gene: TRBD1
CDR3nt: TGTGCCAGCAGCACTCGGACAGGGAAAGAGACCCAGTACTTC
CDR3aa: CASSTRTGKETQYF

abundance: -
v_gene: TRBV12-3/TRBV12-4
j_gene: TRBJ2-7
d_gene: -
CDR3nt: TGTGCCAGCAGTTTACCTCCAAGTTACGAGCAGTACTTC
CDR3aa: CASSLPPSYEQYF